The 29 T cell receptor beta chains below all came from one sample that was sequenced in a study of shared clonotypes between healthy human individuals. Clones were read by immunoSEQ multiplex PCR, and TCRdb kept only the in-frame ones, dropping some. Of about a million clones in the sample, more than 60% are singletons; the top ten hold about 1.5%. The sample consisted of memory CD4+ T cells sorted from blood. Subset in this sample: CD45RA-negative fraction. These receptor sequences come from a man aged 18 to 29 in good health.

This clone was detected once. The chain employs TRBV5-1 and TRBJ1-1; D is undetermined. The CDR3 runs 15 residues. Trimming removed 1 base from V and 0 bases from J, with 10 bases in between. CDR1 is SGHRS, CDR2 YFSETQ, per germline. CDR3 sequence reads: CASSLLGGMNTEAFF. In DNA form, the CDR3 reads TGCGCCAGCAGCTTGTTAGGTGGCATGAACACTGAAGCTTTCTTT.

The sample holds a few counts of this clone. The rearrangement joins TRBV7-2 to TRBJ1-3, with 7 bases fitting TRBD1. Germline V CDR1 and CDR2: SGHTA, FQGNSA. The CDR3 extends over 14 amino acids. V was pared by 5 bases and J by 0 bases, with 1 base of the junction left unmatched. CDR3 sequence (DNA): TGTGCCAGCAGCCGGGACAGCTCTGGAAACACCATATATTTT. Amino acids: CASSRDSSGNTIYF.

V and J are TRBV27 and TRBJ1-1; tentatively, D is TRBD1 (5 bases). The CDR3 consists of 15 residues. V lost 5 bases, J lost 5 bases, and 18 bases lay in between. Looked up from germline, CDR1 is MNHEY and CDR2 is SMNVEV (reference sequence). CDR3: CASSSGEPGGTEAFF. The DNA of the CDR3 is TGTGCCAGCAGTAGTGGGGAACCCGGGGGGACTGAAGCTTTCTTT.

The chain links TRBV5-1 to TRBJ1-4, with TRBD1 matching 9 bases. V was pared by 3 bases and J by 6 bases, with 12 bases of the junction left unmatched. The CDR3 runs 17 residues. The germline V gene has CDR1 SGHRS and CDR2 YFSETQ. The CDR3 loop is CASSYTGGTGRDEKLFF. The CDR3 nucleotides are TGCGCCAGCAGCTATACAGGCGGGACAGGGCGAGATGAAAAACTGTTTTTT.

As regards this clone: Being one base from a much bigger clone, this may be a read error. Other nucleotide sequences from this sample produce the same CDR3. This chain connects TRBV2 to TRBJ1-1; 8 bases align to TRBD1. The CDR3 is made up of 13 amino acids. Germline CDR1 is SNHLY and CDR2 is FYNNEI. Trimming cost V 7 bases and J 1 base; bases outside gene matches: 2. The CDR3 region has the DNA TGTGCCAGCACACAGGGGGAGAACACTGAAGCTTTCTTT. Its translation: CASTQGENTEAFF. Combining the CDR3 with reference TRBV2 and TRBJ1-1 gives the whole variable domain EPEVTQTPSHQVTQMGQEVILRCVPISNHLYFYWYRQILGQKVEFLVSFYNNEISEKSEIFDDQFSVERPDGSNFTLKIRSTKLEDSAMYFCASTQGENTEAFFGQGTRLTVV.

The chain is built from TRBV5-1 and TRBJ2-2; D is perhaps TRBD1 or TRBD2 (5 bases each). Germline V gene lookup returns CDR1 SGHRS and CDR2 YFSETQ. This CDR3 has 15 residues. The V and J ends lost 0 bases and 5 bases respectively, with 11 bases between them. The CDR3 DNA is TGCGCCAGCAGCTTGGGACTGGGGGAAACCGGGGAGCTGTTTTTT. Encoded protein: CASSLGLGETGELFF.

V gene TRBV5-5 combines with J gene TRBJ1-2; TRBD1 matches 7 bases. Germline-derived CDR1 and CDR2 are SGHKS and YYEKEE (reference sequence). This CDR3 region has 15 residues. V shed 0 bases, J shed 2 bases, and the junction held 4 bases outside the gene matches. The CDR3 region has the DNA TGTGCCAGCAGCTTGGAGCTACAGGGGAACTATGGCTACACCTTC. Protein sequence: CASSLELQGNYGYTF.

The chain joins TRBV20-1 to TRBJ2-7, with D maybe TRBD1 (5 bases). Germline CDR1 and CDR2: DFQATT and SNEGSKA (reference sequence). The V and J ends lost 4 bases and 7 bases respectively, with 11 bases between them. The CDR3 is made up of 11 amino acids. The chain's CDR3 is CSAKGHKEQYF. The DNA of the CDR3 is TGCAGTGCTAAAGGACATAAAGAGCAGTACTTC.

Many counts were recorded for this clone. The rearrangement joins TRBV6-5 to TRBJ1-6; D unresolved. V lost 2 bases and J 7 bases, leaving 15 bases between the germline ends. This CDR3 has 16 amino acids. CDR1 and CDR2 from the germline V gene are MNHEY and SVGAGI. In DNA, the CDR3 is TGTGCCAGCAGTTACCGACCGAGGGCCGGCAATTCACCCCTCCACTTT. This codes for CASSYRPRAGNSPLHF.

The chain uses TRBV4-1 and TRBJ1-2; D might be TRBD1 (6 bases). The CDR3 sequence is 15 residues long. Trimming took off 7 bases at V and 7 bases at J, with 22 bases between the two ends. From germline, CDR1 is MGHRA and CDR2 YSYEKL. The CDR3 protein is CASTSGDFWIRGYTF. CDR3 DNA: TGCGCCAGCACCTCAGGGGACTTCTGGATTCGTGGCTACACCTTC.

The rearrangement joins TRBV27 to TRBJ2-7; 10 bases match TRBD1. With V trimmed by 5 bases and J by 3 bases, 4 bases remained unmatched. This CDR3 has 14 amino acids. The V gene's germline CDR1 is MNHEY and CDR2 SMNVEV (reference sequence). CDR3 in DNA: TGTGCCAGCAGTGTCGGGACAGGGGTCTACGAGCAGTACTTC. It translates to CASSVGTGVYEQYF.

The chain links TRBV4-2 to TRBJ2-7; 8 bases match TRBD1. With 0 bases clipped from V and 3 bases from J, the junction kept 10 bases outside the gene matches. The CDR3 has 17 amino acids. Germline V gene lookup returns CDR1 LGHNA and CDR2 YNFKEQ. Here the CDR3 reads CASSQDAVDRGRYEQYF. DNA of the CDR3: TGTGCCAGCAGCCAAGATGCCGTCGACAGGGGCCGCTACGAGCAGTACTTC.

The J gene is TRBJ1-3, the V gene TRBV28; a possible D gene is TRBD1 (5 bases). V lost 7 bases and J lost 3, with 19 bases in between. Germline loops: CDR1 MDHEN, CDR2 SYDVKM. There are 16 residues in the CDR3. CDR3 region: CASTSQRPGSGNTIYF. The CDR3 DNA reads as TGTGCCAGCACCTCTCAGAGGCCAGGGAGTGGAAACACCATATATTTT.

The rearrangement links TRBV6-1 to TRBJ2-3; D is unclear. The germline gives CDR1 MNHNS, CDR2 SASEGT. V dropped 7 bases and J dropped 2 bases, with 7 bases sitting between them. The CDR3 totals 12 residues. In nucleotides, the CDR3 is TGTGCCAGCATGTCCGACACAGATACGCAGTATTTT. This gives the protein CASMSDTDTQYF.

This sequence joins TRBV11-2 and TRBJ2-1; no reliable D call. This CDR3 has 14 residues. V lost 0 bases, J lost 7 bases, and 10 bases lay in between. Per germline, CDR1 SGHAT and CDR2 FQNNGV. Here the CDR3 reads CASSLETVLNEQFF. CDR3 in DNA: TGTGCCAGCAGCTTAGAAACAGTATTGAATGAGCAGTTCTTC. Full variable domain (rest looked up from reference TRBV11-2 and TRBJ2-1): EAGVAQSPRYKIIEKRQSVAFWCNPISGHATLYWYQQILGQGPKLLIQFQNNGVVDDSQLPKDRFSAERLKGVDSTLKIQPAKLEDSAVYLCASSLETVLNEQFFGPGTRLTVL.

The chain is built from TRBV10-3 and TRBJ1-2; no clear D. Germline assignment: CDR1 ENHRY and CDR2 SYGVKD. The CDR3 sequence is 15 residues long. V was cut by 0 bases and J by 7 bases, with 15 bases left in between. The CDR3 reads CAISESVRPSSGYTF. CDR3 coding DNA: TGTGCCATCAGTGAGTCGGTGAGGCCGTCTTCTGGCTACACCTTC.

There are a few counts of this clone. The V call is TRBV19, the J call TRBJ1-1, with D unclear. The CDR3 is 13 residues long. Germline V gene data show CDR1 as LNHDA and CDR2 as SQIVND (reference sequence). V lost 3 bases, J lost 3 bases, and 8 bases lay in between. CDR3 nucleotide sequence: TGTGCCAGTAGTATGCCTCTTGACACTGAAGCTTTCTTT. It translates to CASSMPLDTEAFF. Supplemented by reference TRBV19 and TRBJ1-1, the full variable domain reads DGGITQSPKYLFRKEGQNVTLSCEQNLNHDAMYWYRQDPGQGLRLIYYSQIVNDFQKGDIAEGYSVSREKKESFPLTVTSAQKNPTAFYLCASSMPLDTEAFFGQGTRLTVV.

The chain employs TRBV10-1 and TRBJ1-6; the D is unclear. CDR3 length equals 13 residues. Trimming shortened V by 4 bases and J by 9 bases, and 10 bases separated the two germline ends. Germline V lookup: CDR1 WNHNN, CDR2 SYGVQD (reference sequence). The CDR3 reads CASSGGPSSPLHF. As DNA, the CDR3 is TGCGCCAGCAGTGGTGGTCCCAGTTCACCCCTCCACTTT.

This chain joins TRBV19 and TRBJ1-1, with D maybe TRBD1 (6 bases). This CDR3 comprises 14 residues. V lost 6 bases and J lost 4, with 15 bases in between. Germline loops: CDR1 LNHDA, CDR2 SQIVND (reference sequence). This CDR3 reads CASSPGGGRTEAFF. The DNA of the CDR3 is TGTGCCAGTAGCCCCGGAGGGGGACGCACTGAAGCTTTCTTT. The variable domain in full, with the rest retrieved from reference TRBV19 and TRBJ1-1, is DGGITQSPKYLFRKEGQNVTLSCEQNLNHDAMYWYRQDPGQGLRLIYYSQIVNDFQKGDIAEGYSVSREKKESFPLTVTSAQKNPTAFYLCASSPGGGRTEAFFGQGTRLTVV.

The chain uses TRBV2 and TRBJ2-2; 7 bases agree with TRBD1. The germline V gene encodes CDR1 SNHLY and CDR2 FYNNEI. This CDR3 comprises 13 residues. Trimming at V came to 5 bases and at J to 7 bases, leaving 4 bases not matched to a gene. Here the CDR3 DNA reads TGTGCCAGCAGTTCACAGGGGAACGGGGAGCTGTTTTTT. As protein: CASSSQGNGELFF. Full variable domain (missing parts from reference TRBV2 and TRBJ2-2): EPEVTQTPSHQVTQMGQEVILRCVPISNHLYFYWYRQILGQKVEFLVSFYNNEISEKSEIFDDQFSVERPDGSNFTLKIRSTKLEDSAMYFCASSSQGNGELFFGEGSRLTVL.

As for this clone: The same CDR3 can be traced to other DNA sequences in this sample. This sequence joins TRBV30 and TRBJ2-3; D call uncertain. Looked up from germline, CDR1 is GTSNPN and CDR2 is SVGIG (reference sequence). V lost 1 base to trimming and J lost 0 bases, with 5 bases between them. This CDR3 has 13 amino acids. In DNA form, the CDR3 reads TGTGCCTGGAGTGAGGGTAGCACAGATACGCAGTATTTT. Translated: CAWSEGSTDTQYF.

The CDR3 DNA is TGTGCCAGCGGAATCGGACAGACGATAAACTATGGCTACACCTTC. This sequence encodes CASGIGQTINYGYTF. This sequence joins TRBV2 and TRBJ1-2; possibly TRBD1 for D (6 bases). The CDR3 covers 15 residues. Germline V gene lookup returns CDR1 SNHLY and CDR2 FYNNEI. V was pared by 8 bases and J by 2 bases, with 18 bases between.

This clone was seen repeatedly, ten times or more. V is TRBV19 and J is TRBJ2-3, with 7 bases aligning to TRBD1. The germline CDR1 and CDR2 sequences are LNHDA and SQIVND (reference sequence). The J segment lost 1 base and the V segment lost 5 bases, leaving 3 bases of the junction unmatched. The CDR3 extends over 14 amino acids. CDR3 DNA sequence: TGTGCCAGTAGTTGGACAGGAGGCACAGATACGCAGTATTTT. As protein: CASSWTGGTDTQYF.

The rearrangement links TRBV7-9 to TRBJ1-2; TRBD1 matches at 7 bases. Germline-derived CDR1 and CDR2 are SEHNR and FQNEAQ (reference sequence). This CDR3 is 15 amino acids long. V lost 4 bases and J lost 4; bases outside the gene matches: 9. The CDR3 DNA reads TGTGCCAGCAGCTCCAGAGCACAGGGGTTCTATGGCTACACCTTC. Translating it yields CASSSRAQGFYGYTF.

This clone was counted only a few times. The rearrangement links TRBV13 to TRBJ1-1; maybe TRBD1 (6 bases). Germline CDR1 and CDR2: PRHDT and FYEKMQ (reference sequence). Trimming pared 5 bases from V and 2 bases from J, leaving 9 bases between. The CDR3 has 13 residues. The CDR3 DNA follows: TGTGCCAGCAGCCGAGGGGGTAACACTGAAGCTTTCTTT. This gives the protein CASSRGGNTEAFF.

The rearrangement uses TRBV10-1 and TRBJ2-7; TRBD1 might be the D (6 bases). Germline V gene data show CDR1 as WNHNN and CDR2 as SYGVQD (reference sequence). The CDR3 totals 14 residues. V was trimmed by 0 bases and J by 6 bases, leaving 12 bases between them. The CDR3, as DNA: TGCGCCAGCAGTGAGTCGGGAAGGGGGTTCGAGCAGTACTTC. This translates into CASSESGRGFEQYF.

The chain joins TRBV5-1 to TRBJ1-1; D is possibly TRBD1 (5 bases). This CDR3 has 14 residues. Germline V gene lookup returns CDR1 SGHRS and CDR2 YFSETQ. Deletions cut 1 base from V and 2 bases from J, with 9 bases between. The CDR3 region has the DNA TGCGCCAGCAGCTTGAACCAGGGAAACACTGAAGCTTTCTTT. Amino acids: CASSLNQGNTEAFF. The variable domain in full, with the rest retrieved from reference TRBV5-1 and TRBJ1-1, is KAGVTQTPRYLIKTRGQQVTLSCSPISGHRSVSWYQQTPGQGLQFLFEYFSETQRNKGNFPGRFSGRQFSNSRSEMNVSTLELGDSALYLCASSLNQGNTEAFFGQGTRLTVV.

The V gene is TRBV7-3, the J gene TRBJ2-2; D is undetermined. V was cut by 2 bases and J by 0 bases, with 7 bases left in between. Germline loops: CDR1 SGHTA, CDR2 FQGTGA. The CDR3 contains 15 residues. The CDR3 nucleotides are TGTGCCAGCAGCTTATCAGATTCGAACACCGGGGAGCTGTTTTTT. This translates into CASSLSDSNTGELFF. Full variable domain (remainder filled in from reference TRBV7-3 and TRBJ2-2): GAGVSQTPSNKVTEKGKYVELRCDPISGHTALYWYRQSLGQGPEFLIYFQGTGAADDSGLPNDRFFAVRPEGSVSTLKIQRTERGDSAVYLCASSLSDSNTGELFFGEGSRLTVL.

The chain carries TRBV19 and TRBJ2-7, with TRBD2 identical over 8 bases. The V gene end was trimmed by 3 bases and the J gene end by 7 bases; junction bases not matched to a gene: 8. The V gene's germline CDR1 is LNHDA and CDR2 SQIVND (reference sequence). There are 14 residues in the CDR3. CDR3 DNA sequence: TGTGCCAGTAGTATTGCAGCGGGAGAGGGAGAGCAGTACTTC. Amino acids: CASSIAAGEGEQYF.